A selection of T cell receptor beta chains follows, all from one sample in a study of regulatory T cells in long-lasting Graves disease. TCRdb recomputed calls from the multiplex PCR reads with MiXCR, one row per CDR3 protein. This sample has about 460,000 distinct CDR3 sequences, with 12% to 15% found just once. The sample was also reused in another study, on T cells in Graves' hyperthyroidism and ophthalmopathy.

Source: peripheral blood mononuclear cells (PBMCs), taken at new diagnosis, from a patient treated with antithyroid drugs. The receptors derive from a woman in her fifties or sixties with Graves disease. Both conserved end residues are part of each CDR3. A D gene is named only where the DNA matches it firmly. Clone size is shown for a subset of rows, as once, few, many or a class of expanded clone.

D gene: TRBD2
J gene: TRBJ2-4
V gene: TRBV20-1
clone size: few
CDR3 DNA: TGCAGTGCTAGAGTGACTAGCGGGCCTCTAGCCAAAAACATTCAGTACTTC
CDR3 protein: CSARVTSGPLAKNIQYF

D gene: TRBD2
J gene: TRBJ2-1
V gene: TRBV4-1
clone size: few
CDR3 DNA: TGCGCCAGCAGTCTAGCGGGAGGGCCCGAGCAGTTCTTC
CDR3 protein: CASSLAGGPEQFF

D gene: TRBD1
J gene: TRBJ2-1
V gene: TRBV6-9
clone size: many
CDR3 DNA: TGTGCCAGCAGTTCCGGGACAGGGGACAATGAGCAGTTCTTC
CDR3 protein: CASSSGTGDNEQFF

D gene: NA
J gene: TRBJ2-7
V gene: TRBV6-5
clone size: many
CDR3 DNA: TGTGCCAGCAGTTATTCGGGGGAGAAAAACAACGAGCAGTACTTC
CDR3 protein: CASSYSGEKNNEQYF

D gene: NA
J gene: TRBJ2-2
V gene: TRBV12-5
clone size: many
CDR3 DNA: TGTGCTAGTGCCCCACAAGCGAACACCGGGGAGCTGTTTTTT
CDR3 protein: CASAPQANTGELFF

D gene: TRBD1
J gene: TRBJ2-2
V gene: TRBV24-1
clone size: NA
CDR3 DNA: TGTGCCACCAGTGGACCCCGGGACAGGGCATTTTCGAACACCGGGGAGCTGTTTTTT
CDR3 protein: CATSGPRDRAFSNTGELFF

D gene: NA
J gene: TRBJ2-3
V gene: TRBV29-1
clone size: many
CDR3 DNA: TGCAGCGTTGACGTCGCAGGGGCTGATACGCAGTATTTT
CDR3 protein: CSVDVAGADTQYF

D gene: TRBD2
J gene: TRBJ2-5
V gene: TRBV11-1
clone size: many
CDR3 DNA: TGTGCCAGCAGCCACGGCCTAGCGGGACCAGAGACCCAGTACTTC
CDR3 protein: CASSHGLAGPETQYF

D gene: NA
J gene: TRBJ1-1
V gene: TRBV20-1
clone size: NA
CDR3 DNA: TGCAGTGCTAGAGGTTTTCAGGGGCAGCTAAACACTGAAGCTTTCTTT
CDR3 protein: CSARGFQGQLNTEAFF

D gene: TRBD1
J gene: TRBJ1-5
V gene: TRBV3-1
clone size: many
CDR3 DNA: TGTGCCAGCAGCCAGGGGGACAGACAGCCCCAGCATTTT
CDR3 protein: CASSQGDRQPQHF

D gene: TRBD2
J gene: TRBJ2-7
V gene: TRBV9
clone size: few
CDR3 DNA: TGTGCCAGCAGCGTTACTAGCGGTACGGCCTACGAGCAGTACTTC
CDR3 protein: CASSVTSGTAYEQYF

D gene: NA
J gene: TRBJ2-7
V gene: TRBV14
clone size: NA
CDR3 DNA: TGTGCCAGCAGCCATTGGAGCTACGAGCAGTACTTC
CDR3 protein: CASSHWSYEQYF

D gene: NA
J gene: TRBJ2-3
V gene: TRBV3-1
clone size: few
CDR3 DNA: TGTGCCAGCAGCCAAGGGCCAGCGGGCTCCGGCACAGATACGCAGTATTTT
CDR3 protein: CASSQGPAGSGTDTQYF

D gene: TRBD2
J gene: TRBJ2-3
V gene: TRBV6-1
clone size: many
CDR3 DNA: TGTGCCAGCAGGCGGAGACTAGCGGGAGCCACAGATACGCAGTATTTT
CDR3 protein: CASRRRLAGATDTQYF

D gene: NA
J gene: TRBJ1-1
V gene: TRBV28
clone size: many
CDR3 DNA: TGTGCCAGCAGTCCCTGGGAGGGGCTGAGGAACACTGAAGCTTTCTTT
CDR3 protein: CASSPWEGLRNTEAFF

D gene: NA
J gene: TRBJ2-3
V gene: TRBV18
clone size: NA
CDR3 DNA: TGTGCCAGCTCACCTGATGGACAAGGCACAGATACGCAGTATTTT
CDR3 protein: CASSPDGQGTDTQYF

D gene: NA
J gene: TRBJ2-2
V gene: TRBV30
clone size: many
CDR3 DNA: TGTGCCTGGAGTGTAGACGGGAGAAGCACCGGGGAGCTGTTTTTT
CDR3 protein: CAWSVDGRSTGELFF

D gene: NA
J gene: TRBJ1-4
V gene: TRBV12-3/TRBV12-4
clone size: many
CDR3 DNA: TGTGCCAGCAGTGACCTAACAGGGACCGGGATGTTTGGTGAAAAACTGTTTTTT
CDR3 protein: CASSDLTGTGMFGEKLFF

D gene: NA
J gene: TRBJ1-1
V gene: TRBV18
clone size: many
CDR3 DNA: TGTGCCAGCTCCCTGATAGACGGTACTGAAGCTTTCTTT
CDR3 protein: CASSLIDGTEAFF

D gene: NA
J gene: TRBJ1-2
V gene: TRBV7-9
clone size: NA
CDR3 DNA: TGTGCCAGCAGCTTACCCCAGGACTATGGCTACACCTTC
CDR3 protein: CASSLPQDYGYTF

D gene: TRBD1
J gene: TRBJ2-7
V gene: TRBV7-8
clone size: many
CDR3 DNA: TGTGCCAGCAGCTTGGGAGCGACAGGGACCTACGAGCAGTACTTC
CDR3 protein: CASSLGATGTYEQYF

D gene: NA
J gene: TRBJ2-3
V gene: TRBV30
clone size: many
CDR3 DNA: TGTGCCTGGAGTGTAACAGATACGCAGTATTTT
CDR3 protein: CAWSVTDTQYF

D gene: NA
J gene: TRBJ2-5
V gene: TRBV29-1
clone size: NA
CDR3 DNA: TGCAGCGTTGAACGGTCAGCCCAAGAGACCCAGTACTTC
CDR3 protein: CSVERSAQETQYF

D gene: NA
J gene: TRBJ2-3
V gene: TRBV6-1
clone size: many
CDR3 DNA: TGTGCCAGCAGTCATACTCCATACACAGATACGCAGTATTTT
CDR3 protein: CASSHTPYTDTQYF

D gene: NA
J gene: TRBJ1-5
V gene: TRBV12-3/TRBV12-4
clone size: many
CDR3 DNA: TGTGCCAGCAGTCACCGCCGGGGAGGCAATCAGCCCCAGCATTTT
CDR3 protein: CASSHRRGGNQPQHF

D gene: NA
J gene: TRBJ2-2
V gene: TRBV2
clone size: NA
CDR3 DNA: TGTGCCAGCAGTTCCGGGGTGGGGACCGGGGAGCTGTTTTTT
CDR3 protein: CASSSGVGTGELFF

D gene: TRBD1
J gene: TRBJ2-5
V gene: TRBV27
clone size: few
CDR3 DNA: TGTGCCAGCAGGCTAACAGGGGGCCAAGAGACCCAGTACTTC
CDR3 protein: CASRLTGGQETQYF